These 18 T cell receptor beta chains originate from one sample sequenced in a study of breast tumors, draining lymph nodes, adjacent tissues. MiXCR, run by TCRdb on the multiplex PCR reads, gives a single entry per CDR3 protein. The sample lists approximately 88,000 distinct CDR3 sequences, more than 25% seen once, with about 8% in the top ten. Breast cancer patients provided tissue from their axillary draining lymph nodes. Sequenced material: axillary lymph node tissue. Every receptor here comes from a female donor with breast cancer. Some clones in this sample may be carry-over from other donors' samples.

In the case of this clonotype: The missing conserved phenylalanine or tryptophan at the end of this CDR3 makes a read error likely. The chain couples TRBV18 to TRBJ2-3; 8 bases line up with TRBD1. V was clipped by 3 bases and J by 6 bases; unmatched bases: 8. CDR1 is KGHSH and CDR2 is LQKENI in the germline V gene. The CDR3 contains 15 residues. Here the CDR3 reads CASSPGQGAFDTQYC. The CDR3, as DNA: TGTGCCAGCTCACCCGGGCAGGGGGCGTTCGATACGCAGTATTGT.

Concerning this clonotype itself: Sequence at one end of the junction differs from germline and may be a read error. The V call is TRBV28, the J call TRBJ1-2, with TRBD1 as a possible D gene (6 bases). Germline CDR1 MDHEN, CDR2 SYDVKM. The CDR3 runs to 14 residues. Here the CDR3 reads CASREGGMGHGYIF. The DNA of the CDR3 is TGTGCCAGCAGGGAAGGGGGTATGGGGCATGGCTACATCTTC.

Ten or more counts support this clonotype. This chain connects TRBV7-9 to TRBJ1-5; 10 bases are shared with TRBD1. From germline, CDR1 is SEHNR and CDR2 FQNEAQ (reference sequence). J gave up 7 bases and V 8 bases, and 8 bases lay outside the gene matches. This CDR3 spans 14 amino acids. Here the CDR3 DNA reads TGTGCCAGCGGGGACAGGGGAGTAGACCAGCCCCAGCATTTT. Its translation is CASGDRGVDQPQHF.

In its sample, this clonotype was seen many times. The chain combines TRBV28 with TRBJ1-3; D remains unclear. Germline V gene sequence: CDR1 MDHEN, CDR2 SYDVKM. Trimming pared 3 bases from V and 0 bases from J, leaving 9 bases between. The CDR3 runs to 15 residues. The CDR3 DNA follows: TGTGCCAGCAGTTTCTCTCATGGCTCTGGAAACACCATATATTTT. This sequence encodes CASSFSHGSGNTIYF.

This clonotype was picked up many times. The gene calls are TRBV7-2 and TRBJ2-2; TRBD2 is a possible D gene (6 bases). V was shortened by 2 bases and J by 6 bases, with 13 bases between the two germline ends. The length of the CDR3 is 15 residues. CDR1 and CDR2 from the germline V gene are SGHTA and FQGNSA. The CDR3 DNA reads as TGTGCCAGCAGCTTATCAGGGACTGCCCCCGGGGAGCTGTTTTTT. It translates to CASSLSGTAPGELFF.

Points on this clonotype: Given the absence of the conserved phenylalanine or tryptophan at the CDR3 end, a read error is likely. The gene calls are TRBV11-3 and TRBJ1-2, with no clear D. Germline CDR1 SGHNT, CDR2 YENEEA. V was pared by 5 bases and J by 4 bases, with 14 bases between. This CDR3 spans 14 amino acids. This CDR3 reads CASSQSGRAYGYTL. CDR3 bases: TGTGCCAGCAGCCAAAGTGGGCGGGCCTATGGCTACACCCTC.

This clonotype was seen ten or more times. The CDR3 sequence is CASSLGGRYNSPLHF. CDR3 sequence (DNA): TGTGCCAGCAGCTTGGGGGGCCGGTATAATTCACCCCTCCACTTT. The rearrangement links TRBV11-2 to TRBJ1-6; D may be TRBD1 (6 bases). Trimming cost V 3 bases and J 4 bases, with 10 bases left between them. Germline V gene sequence: CDR1 SGHAT, CDR2 FQNNGV. The CDR3 extends over 15 amino acids.

This clonotype was seen many times. This chain uses TRBV2 with TRBJ1-5, with D unresolved. Trimming removed 5 bases at V and 0 bases at J, with 11 bases between. The CDR3 contains 15 residues. The germline CDR1 and CDR2 sequences are SNHLY and FYNNEI. The CDR3 sequence: CASSWERDSNQPQHF. The CDR3 DNA reads TGTGCCAGCAGTTGGGAGAGGGATAGCAATCAGCCCCAGCATTTT.

This clonotype came up many times. This may arise from a read error, as a much more abundant clone is one base away. The J gene is TRBJ2-7, the V gene TRBV12-3 or TRBV12-4, with 8 positions matching TRBD2. The CDR3 covers 14 residues. V was clipped by 5 bases and J by 5 bases; unmatched bases: 8. In nucleotides, the CDR3 is TGTGCCAGCAGTCACCGACTAGCGCAGCACGAGCAGTACTTC. Translation gives CASSHRLAQHEQYF.

There are many counts of this clonotype. The chain links TRBV12-3 or TRBV12-4 to TRBJ1-2; D ambiguous. CDR3 size: 13 residues. Trimming took off 5 bases at V and 4 bases at J, with 11 bases between the two ends. The DNA of the CDR3 is TGTGCCAGCAGTGAAGCAGATCCCTATGGCTACACCTTC. It is translated as CASSEADPYGYTF.

For this clonotype: A read error may explain this, as a much larger clone is one base away. V gene TRBV29-1 combines with J gene TRBJ2-1; D remains ambiguous. The germline gives CDR1 SQVTM, CDR2 ANQGSEA. Trimming removed 4 bases from V and 12 bases from J, with 13 bases in between. The CDR3 is made up of 11 amino acids. This chain's CDR3 is CSVVSIDVQFF. CDR3 sequence (DNA): TGCAGCGTTGTTAGTATCGATGTGCAGTTCTTC.

In its sample, this clonotype was seen many times. This sequence joins TRBV5-8 and TRBJ2-7, with 8 positions matching TRBD2. From germline, CDR1 is SGHTS and CDR2 YDEGEE. CDR3 length: 17 residues. Trimming took 0 bases from V and 0 from J; bases not matched to a gene: 8. CDR3 region: CASSLGGRAGGSYEQYF. The CDR3, as DNA: TGTGCCAGCAGCTTGGGGGGTCGGGCGGGAGGCTCCTACGAGCAGTACTTC.

The rearrangement joins TRBV28 to TRBJ2-1; D remains unclear. This CDR3 contains 12 residues. V was cut by 3 bases and J by 8 bases, with 8 bases left in between. From germline, CDR1 is MDHEN and CDR2 SYDVKM. The CDR3 DNA reads TGTGCCAGCAGTTTGGATCTCTATGAGCAGTTCTTC. This translates into CASSLDLYEQFF.

In its sample, this clonotype was seen many times. The chain combines TRBV10-3 with TRBJ2-1; TRBD2 agrees at 8 bases. Trimming cost V 5 bases and J 7 bases; bases outside gene matches: 13. This CDR3 comprises 16 residues. Germline values: CDR1 ENHRY, CDR2 SYGVKD. The CDR3 protein is CAISRVAGSGVNEQFF. The DNA of the CDR3 is TGTGCCATCAGTAGGGTAGCGGGAAGCGGTGTGAATGAGCAGTTCTTC.

This clonotype was counted ten times or more. Likely a read error: the CDR3 ends without its conserved phenylalanine or tryptophan. The chain links TRBV19 to TRBJ2-7, with D perhaps matching TRBD2 (5 bases). V was clipped by 4 bases and J by 2 bases, with 6 bases between them. CDR1 LNHDA and CDR2 SQIVND come from the germline V gene (reference sequence). This CDR3 is 12 amino acids long. CDR3 loop: CASSTGTYEQYL. CDR3 bases: TGTGCCAGTAGTACCGGGACCTACGAGCAGTACCTC.

Many counts were recorded for this clonotype. The chain has TRBV7-9 and TRBJ2-1; TRBD1 matches 11 bases. From germline, CDR1 is SEHNR and CDR2 FQNEAQ (reference sequence). This CDR3 has 14 residues. The J segment lost 4 bases and the V segment lost 10 bases, leaving 6 bases of the junction unmatched. The CDR3 DNA follows: TGTGCCATCACCCGGGACAGGGGGTACAATGAGCAGTTCTTC. Residues: CAITRDRGYNEQFF.

This clonotype appeared many times. The chain recombines TRBV30 with TRBJ1-2; D perhaps matches TRBD1 (5 bases). CDR1 is GTSNPN and CDR2 is SVGIG in the germline V gene (reference sequence). V was pared by 0 bases and J by 4 bases, with 18 bases between. This CDR3 spans 16 amino acids. The CDR3, as DNA: TGTGCCTGGAGTGTACGAGGGCAGGGAGTGGGCTATGGCTACACCTTC. Its translation: CAWSVRGQGVGYGYTF.

Only one count was recorded for this clonotype. The chain joins TRBV12-3 or TRBV12-4 to TRBJ2-7, with 12 bases that match TRBD2. V lost 1 base to trimming and J lost 5 bases; unmatched junction nucleotides: 9. The CDR3 is made up of 17 amino acids. DNA of the CDR3: TGTGCCAGCAGTTTAGGACTAGCGGGAGTACATCCCCACGAGCAGTACTTC. Translating gives CASSLGLAGVHPHEQYF.